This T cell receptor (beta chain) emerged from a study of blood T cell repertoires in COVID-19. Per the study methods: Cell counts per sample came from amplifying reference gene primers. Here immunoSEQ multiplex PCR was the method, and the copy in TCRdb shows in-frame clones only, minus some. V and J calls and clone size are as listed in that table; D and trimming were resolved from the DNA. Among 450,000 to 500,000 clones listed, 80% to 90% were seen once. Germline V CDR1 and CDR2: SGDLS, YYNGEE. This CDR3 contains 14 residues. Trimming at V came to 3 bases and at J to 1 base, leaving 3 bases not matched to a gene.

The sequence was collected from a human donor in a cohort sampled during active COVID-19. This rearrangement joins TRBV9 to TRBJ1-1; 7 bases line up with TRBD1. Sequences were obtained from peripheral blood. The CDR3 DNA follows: TGTGCCAGCAGCGCGGGACAGTGGAACACTGAAGCTTTCTTT. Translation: CASSAGQWNTEAFF.